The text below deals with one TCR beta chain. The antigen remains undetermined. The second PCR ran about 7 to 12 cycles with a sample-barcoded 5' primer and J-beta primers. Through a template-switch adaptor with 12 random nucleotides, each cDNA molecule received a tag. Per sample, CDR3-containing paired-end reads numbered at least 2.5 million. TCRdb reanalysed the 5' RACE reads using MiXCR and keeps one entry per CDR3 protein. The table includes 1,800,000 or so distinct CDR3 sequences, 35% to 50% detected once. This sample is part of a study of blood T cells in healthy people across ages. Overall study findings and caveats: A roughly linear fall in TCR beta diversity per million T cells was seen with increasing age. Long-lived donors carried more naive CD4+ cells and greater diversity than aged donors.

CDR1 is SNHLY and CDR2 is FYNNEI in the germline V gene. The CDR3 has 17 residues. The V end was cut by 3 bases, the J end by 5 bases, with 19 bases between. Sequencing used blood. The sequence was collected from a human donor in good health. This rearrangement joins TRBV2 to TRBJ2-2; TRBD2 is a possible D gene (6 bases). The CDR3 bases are TGTGCCAGCAGTGACTGGGGAGGAAAGCCCCAAACCGGGGAGCTGTTTTTT. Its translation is CASSDWGGKPQTGELFF.